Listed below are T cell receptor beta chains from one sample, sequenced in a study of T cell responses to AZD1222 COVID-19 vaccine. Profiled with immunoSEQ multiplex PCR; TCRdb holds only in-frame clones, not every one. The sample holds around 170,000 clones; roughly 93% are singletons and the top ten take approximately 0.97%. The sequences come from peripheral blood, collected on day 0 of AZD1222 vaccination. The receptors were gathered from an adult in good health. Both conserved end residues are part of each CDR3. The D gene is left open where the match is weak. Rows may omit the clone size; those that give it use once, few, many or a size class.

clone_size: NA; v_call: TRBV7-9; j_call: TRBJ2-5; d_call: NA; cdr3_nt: TGTGCCAGCAGCTTAGTGACATCAGAGACCCAGTACTTC; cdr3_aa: CASSLVTSETQYF
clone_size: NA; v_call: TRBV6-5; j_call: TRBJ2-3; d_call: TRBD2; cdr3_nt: TGTGCCAGCAGGCAACTAGCGGGGGGAACAGATACGCAGTATTTT; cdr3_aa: CASRQLAGGTDTQYF
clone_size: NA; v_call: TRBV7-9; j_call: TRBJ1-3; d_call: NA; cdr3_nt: TGTGCCAGCAGCTTGGGAGGGACGACCGGAAACACCATATATTTT; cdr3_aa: CASSLGGTTGNTIYF
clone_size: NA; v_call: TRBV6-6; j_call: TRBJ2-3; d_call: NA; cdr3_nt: TGTGCCAGCAGTCCCGGTGAAAGGGATACGCAGTATTTT; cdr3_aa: CASSPGERDTQYF
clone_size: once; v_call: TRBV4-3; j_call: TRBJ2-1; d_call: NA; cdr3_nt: TGCGCCAGCAGCCAAGAGAGCAGTACAGATGAGCAGTTCTTC; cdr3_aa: CASSQESSTDEQFF
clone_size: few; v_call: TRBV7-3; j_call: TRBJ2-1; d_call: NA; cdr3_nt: TGTGCCAGCAGCTTCCTGCCTCGGTCAAAGTGGGGTTTGAAAAACAATGAGCAGTTCTTC; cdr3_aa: CASSFLPRSKWGLKNNEQFF
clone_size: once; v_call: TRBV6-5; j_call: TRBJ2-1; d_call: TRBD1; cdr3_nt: TGTGCCAGCGGACAGGACTCCTACAATGAGCAGTTCTTC; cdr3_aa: CASGQDSYNEQFF
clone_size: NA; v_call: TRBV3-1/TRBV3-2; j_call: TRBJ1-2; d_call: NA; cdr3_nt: TGTGCCAGCAGCCAGGACCAGACTATGAGAGGCTACACCTTC; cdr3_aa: CASSQDQTMRGYTF
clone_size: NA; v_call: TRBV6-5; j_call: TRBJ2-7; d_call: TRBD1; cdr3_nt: TGTGCCAGCAGTTACGGTCAGGGGGCGTACGAGCAGTACTTC; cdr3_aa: CASSYGQGAYEQYF
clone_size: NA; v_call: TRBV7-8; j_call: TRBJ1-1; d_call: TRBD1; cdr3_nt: TGTGCCAGCAGCTCGAGACAGGGCGGGACTGAAGCTTTCTTT; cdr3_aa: CASSSRQGGTEAFF
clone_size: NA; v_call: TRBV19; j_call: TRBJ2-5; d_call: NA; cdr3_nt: TGTGCCAGTAGTATAGCCGTGGAGACCCAGTACTTC; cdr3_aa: CASSIAVETQYF
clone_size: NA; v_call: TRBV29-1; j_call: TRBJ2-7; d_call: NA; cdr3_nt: TGCAGCGTTCGGCGGGGAGCCTACGAGCAGTACTTC; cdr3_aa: CSVRRGAYEQYF
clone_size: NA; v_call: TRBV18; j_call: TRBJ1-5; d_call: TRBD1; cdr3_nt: TGTGCCAGCTCACCGGGGACAGGGGCTAATCAGCCCCAGCATTTT; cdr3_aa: CASSPGTGANQPQHF
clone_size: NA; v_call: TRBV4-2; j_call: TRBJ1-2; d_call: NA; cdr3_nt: TGTGCCAGCAGCCAAGATCTGTCAGGGTGGAATGGCTACACCTTC; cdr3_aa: CASSQDLSGWNGYTF
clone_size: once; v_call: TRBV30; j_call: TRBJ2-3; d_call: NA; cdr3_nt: TGTGCCTGGAGTGTACCGAGCACAGATACGCAGTATTTT; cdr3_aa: CAWSVPSTDTQYF
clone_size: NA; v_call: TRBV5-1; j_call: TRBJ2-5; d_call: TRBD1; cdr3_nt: TGCGCCAGCAGCTTGGGGGGGACAGAAGAGACCCAGTACTTC; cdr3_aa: CASSLGGTEETQYF
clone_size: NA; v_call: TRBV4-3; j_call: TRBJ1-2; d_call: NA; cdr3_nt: TGCGCCAGCAGCCAAGATTATGGAACGGAGTATGGCTACACCTTC; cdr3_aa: CASSQDYGTEYGYTF
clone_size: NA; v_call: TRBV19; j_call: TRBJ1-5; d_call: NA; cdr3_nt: TGTGCCAGTAGTATATTTGGACAGAATAGCAATCAGCCCCAGCATTTT; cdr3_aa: CASSIFGQNSNQPQHF
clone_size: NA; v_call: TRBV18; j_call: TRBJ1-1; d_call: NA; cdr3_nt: TGTGCCAGCTCACCTCGGACAGATACTGAAGCTTTCTTT; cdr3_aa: CASSPRTDTEAFF
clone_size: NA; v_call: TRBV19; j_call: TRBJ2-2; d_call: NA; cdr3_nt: TGTGCCAGTAGTATAGACCACCGCCCGACCGGGGAGCTGTTTTTT; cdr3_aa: CASSIDHRPTGELFF
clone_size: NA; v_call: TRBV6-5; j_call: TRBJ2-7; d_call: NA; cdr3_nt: TGTGCCAGCACCGGCTTGTGGCAGTCCTACGAGCAGTACTTC; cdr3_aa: CASTGLWQSYEQYF
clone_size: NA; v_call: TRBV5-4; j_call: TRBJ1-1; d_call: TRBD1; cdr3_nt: TGTGCCAGCAGCTTGGCCAAGGGGGCGAACACTGAAGCTTTCTTT; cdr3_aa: CASSLAKGANTEAFF
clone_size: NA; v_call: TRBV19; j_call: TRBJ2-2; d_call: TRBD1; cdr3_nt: TGTGCCAGTAGTACCCAAAGGACAGGGGCCGGGGAGCTGTTTTTT; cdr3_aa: CASSTQRTGAGELFF
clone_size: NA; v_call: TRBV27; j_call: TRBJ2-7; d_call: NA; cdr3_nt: TGTGCCAGCAGTTCTCGAAGAACCTACGAGCAGTACTTC; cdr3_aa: CASSSRRTYEQYF
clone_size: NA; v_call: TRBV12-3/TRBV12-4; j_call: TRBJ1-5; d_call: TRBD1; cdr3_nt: TGTGCCAGCAGCGGACAGGGCCATCAGCCCCAGCATTTT; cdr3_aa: CASSGQGHQPQHF
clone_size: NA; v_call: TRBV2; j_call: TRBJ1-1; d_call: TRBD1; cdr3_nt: TGTGCCAGCAGTGAACTTGGACAGGGGAACACTGAAGCTTTCTTT; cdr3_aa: CASSELGQGNTEAFF
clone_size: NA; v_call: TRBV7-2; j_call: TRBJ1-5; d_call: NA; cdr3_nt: TGTGCCAGCAGCTTAATAGACAATCAGCCCCAGCATTTT; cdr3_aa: CASSLIDNQPQHF
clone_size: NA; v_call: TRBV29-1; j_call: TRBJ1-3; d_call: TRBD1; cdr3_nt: TGCAGCGTGGGGGACAGGGCAACCCCTGGAAACACCATATATTTT; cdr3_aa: CSVGDRATPGNTIYF
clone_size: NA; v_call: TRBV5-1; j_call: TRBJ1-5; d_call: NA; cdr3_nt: TGCGCCAGCAGCCCGACAGGTGTCAGCAATCAGCCCCAGCATTTT; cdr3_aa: CASSPTGVSNQPQHF
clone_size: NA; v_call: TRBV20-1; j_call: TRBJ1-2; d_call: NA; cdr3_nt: TGCAGTGCTAGACCCACATCCGGCTACACCTTC; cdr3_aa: CSARPTSGYTF
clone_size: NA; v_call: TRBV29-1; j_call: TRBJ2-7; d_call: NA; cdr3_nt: TGCAGCGTTGATAACGGCGAGCAGTACTTC; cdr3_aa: CSVDNGEQYF
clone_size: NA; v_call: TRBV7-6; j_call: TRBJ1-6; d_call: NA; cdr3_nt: TGTGCCAGCAGCTTAGGCCGGACCTATAATTCACCCCTCCACTTT; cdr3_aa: CASSLGRTYNSPLHF
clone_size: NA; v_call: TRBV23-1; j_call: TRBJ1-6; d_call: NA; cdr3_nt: TGCGCCAGCAGGCCCCTGCGTCAGTCTTCACCCCTCCACTTT; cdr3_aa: CASRPLRQSSPLHF
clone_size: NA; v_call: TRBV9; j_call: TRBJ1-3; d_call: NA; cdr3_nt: TGTGCCAGCAGCGGTTCTGGAGCGCCTGGAAACACCATATATTTT; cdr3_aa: CASSGSGAPGNTIYF
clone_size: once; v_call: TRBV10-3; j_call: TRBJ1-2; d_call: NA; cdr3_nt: TGTGCCACCTTGGCGGGCTATGGCTACACCTTC; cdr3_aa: CATLAGYGYTF
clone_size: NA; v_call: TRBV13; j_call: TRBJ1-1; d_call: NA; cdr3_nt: TGTGCCAGCAGCTTAGGACTTTCGGTAGAAGGGGACACTGAAGCTTTCTTT; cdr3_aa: CASSLGLSVEGDTEAFF
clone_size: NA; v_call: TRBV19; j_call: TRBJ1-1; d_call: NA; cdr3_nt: TGTGCCAGTAGTATCCCCAGACAGCCCAACTACGACCAAGGGATGAACACTGAAGCTTTCTTT; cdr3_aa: CASSIPRQPNYDQGMNTEAFF
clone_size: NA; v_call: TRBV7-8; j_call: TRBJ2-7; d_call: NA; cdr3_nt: TGTGCCAGCAGCTTAGACTACTCCAACGAGCAGTACTTC; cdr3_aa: CASSLDYSNEQYF
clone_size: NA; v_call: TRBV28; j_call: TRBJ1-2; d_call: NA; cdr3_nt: TGTGCCAGTACCGACAGCCCTAACTATGGCTACACCTTC; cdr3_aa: CASTDSPNYGYTF
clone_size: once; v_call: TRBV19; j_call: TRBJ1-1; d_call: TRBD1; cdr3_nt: TGTGCCAGTAGTCCCCATAAGGGGGCCACTGAAGCTTTCTTT; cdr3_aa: CASSPHKGATEAFF
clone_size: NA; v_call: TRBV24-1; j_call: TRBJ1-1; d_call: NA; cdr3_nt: TGTGCCACCAGCGATAGTACTCTTAACACTGAAGCTTTCTTT; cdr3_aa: CATSDSTLNTEAFF
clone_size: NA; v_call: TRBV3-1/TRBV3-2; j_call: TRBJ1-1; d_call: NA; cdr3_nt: TGTGCCAGCAGCCAAGTCTTGTTCGGGGCCACTGAAGCTTTCTTT; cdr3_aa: CASSQVLFGATEAFF
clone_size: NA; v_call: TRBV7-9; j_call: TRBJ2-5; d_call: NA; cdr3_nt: TGTGCCAGCAGCTCCCAAAACGTAGAGACCCAGTACTTC; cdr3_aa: CASSSQNVETQYF
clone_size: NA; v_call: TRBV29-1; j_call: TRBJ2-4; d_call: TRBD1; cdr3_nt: TGCAGCGGTGTACAGGGGTACAAAAACATTCAGTACTTC; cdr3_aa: CSGVQGYKNIQYF
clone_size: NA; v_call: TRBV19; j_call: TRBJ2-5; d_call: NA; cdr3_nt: TGTGCCAGTACCTCGACCGGGACCAAGGGGACCCAGTACTTC; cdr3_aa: CASTSTGTKGTQYF
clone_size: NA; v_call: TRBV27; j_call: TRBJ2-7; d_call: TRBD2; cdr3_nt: TGTGCCAGCAGTTTCCTAGCGGGGACCTACGAGCAGTACTTC; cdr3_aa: CASSFLAGTYEQYF
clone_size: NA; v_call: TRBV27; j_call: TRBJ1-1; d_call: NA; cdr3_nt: TGTGCCAGCTGCAGTTGGGTTTCCCCTGAAGCTTTCTTT; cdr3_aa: CASCSWVSPEAFF
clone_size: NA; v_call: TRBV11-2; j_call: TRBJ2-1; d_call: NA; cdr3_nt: TGTGCCAGCAGCTTAGTGGGGCCGGGGTGGAATGAGCAGTTCTTC; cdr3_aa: CASSLVGPGWNEQFF
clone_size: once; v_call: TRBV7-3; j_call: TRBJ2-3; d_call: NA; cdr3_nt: TGTGCCAGCAGCTTAACGGCCAGGGCGGCGGCAGATACGCAGTATTTT; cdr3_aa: CASSLTARAAADTQYF
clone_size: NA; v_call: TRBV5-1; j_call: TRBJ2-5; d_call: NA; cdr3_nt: TGCGCCAGCAGCCTCCGAGTAGAGACCCAGTACTTC; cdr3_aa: CASSLRVETQYF
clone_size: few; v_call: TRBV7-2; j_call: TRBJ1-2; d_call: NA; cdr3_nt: TGTGCCAGCAGCTTAGCCGCGGGCCGCGGCTACACCTTC; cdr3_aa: CASSLAAGRGYTF
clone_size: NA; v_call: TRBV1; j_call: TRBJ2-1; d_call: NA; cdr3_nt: TGCACCAGCAGCCAACCCGGGACTAGCGGGAGTCGTGATGAGCAGTTCTTC; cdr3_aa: CTSSQPGTSGSRDEQFF
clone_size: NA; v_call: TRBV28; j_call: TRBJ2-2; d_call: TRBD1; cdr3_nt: TGTGCCAGCAGTTTATATAGCAGGGGGTTATTGAACACCGGGGAGCTGTTTTTT; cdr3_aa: CASSLYSRGLLNTGELFF